The 18 T cell receptor beta chains reported below all come from one sample, sequenced in a study of T cell repertoires in cytomegalovirus infection (dated by TCRdb to about 2019). In the paper's terms, the treatment or condition label means: in vitro stimulation with specific CMV peptide epitopes to enrich CMV-specific T cells. TCRdb records Illumina HiSeq 1500 as the sequencer. The public reads were reprocessed in TCRdb via fastp at Q25 and MiXCR, keeping in-frame beta chains. Rows merge per CDR3 protein into single entries with the most common DNA and genes. This sample lists roughly 800,000 distinct CDR3 sequences; approximately 32% were detected once. Clones ranked in the top ten supply roughly 14% of the sample. These TCRs' antigens remain unknown. The sample here was cultured CD8+ T cells from PBMCs, taken from culture after CMV antigen stimulation. Receptors were obtained from a human donor in good health (CMV status not recorded). Some clones in this sample may be carry-over from other donors' samples.

The chain uses TRBV6-2 or TRBV6-3 and TRBJ2-1, with 7 bases fitting TRBD2. V was clipped by 6 bases and J by 3 bases; unmatched bases: 11. The V gene's germline CDR1 is MNHEY and CDR2 SVGEGT. The CDR3 totals 16 residues. The CDR3 region has the DNA TGTGCCAGCAGCTCCCCGGGAGGCCAAAACTACAATGAGCAGTTCTTC. Translating it yields CASSSPGGQNYNEQFF.

The chain employs TRBV6-5 and TRBJ1-1; perhaps TRBD1 as D (5 bases). The CDR3 runs to 13 residues. Germline CDR1 reads MNHEY; CDR2 reads SVGAGI. V was cut by 8 bases and J by 1 base, with 11 bases left in between. This CDR3 is CASGLTANTEAFF. The CDR3 coding sequence is TGTGCCAGCGGATTGACAGCGAACACTGAAGCTTTCTTT.

This clonotype was counted between two and nine times. The CDR3 is CASSLVTGTGAQHF. The CDR3 DNA follows: TGTGCCAGCAGTTTAGTGACAGGTACAGGGGCCCAGCATTTT. J is TRBJ1-5 and V is TRBV12-3 or TRBV12-4; TRBD1 matches at 7 bases. The V gene end was trimmed by 1 base and the J gene end by 11 bases; junction bases not matched to a gene: 8. The length of the CDR3 is 14 residues.

The V gene is TRBV7-9, the J gene TRBJ2-7; tentative D call: TRBD1 (7 bases). The V gene's germline CDR1 is SEHNR and CDR2 FQNEAQ (reference sequence). The germline V and J ends were trimmed by 6 bases and 3 bases, with 15 bases remaining between them. CDR3 size: 14 residues. In nucleotides, the CDR3 is TGTGCCAGCAGTGGGGGGACAGAAAACTACGAGCAGTACTTC. Encoded protein: CASSGGTENYEQYF.

This clonotype turned up a few times. The genes are TRBV19 and TRBJ2-3; 8 bases match TRBD2. This CDR3 is built from 16 residues. In germline, CDR1 is LNHDA, CDR2 SQIVND (reference sequence). V lost 6 bases, J lost 1 base, and 9 bases stayed unmatched. CDR3 residues: CASSPGGSFGTDTQYF. For the CDR3, the DNA is TGTGCCAGTAGCCCGGGGGGGAGTTTCGGCACAGATACGCAGTATTTT.

This clonotype has a handful of counts. This chain joins TRBV27 and TRBJ1-1; D possibly corresponds to TRBD1 (5 bases). The CDR3 has 12 residues. V lost 8 bases, J lost 3 bases, and 10 bases lay in between. Germline values: CDR1 MNHEY, CDR2 SMNVEV (reference sequence). The CDR3 sequence: CASLGTDTEAFF. The CDR3, as DNA: TGTGCCAGCCTAGGGACTGACACTGAAGCTTTCTTT.

In its sample, this clonotype was seen a few times. This chain joins TRBV4-3 and TRBJ1-6; D possibly corresponds to TRBD1 (5 bases). V gave up 0 bases and J gave up 5 bases, with 17 bases separating them. CDR3 size: 18 residues. Germline CDR1 and CDR2: LGHNA and YSLEER. The CDR3: CASSQEWADAGNNSPLHF. The CDR3 nucleotides read TGCGCCAGCAGCCAAGAATGGGCCGACGCAGGGAATAATTCACCCCTCCACTTT.

The J gene is TRBJ2-6, the V gene TRBV5-1, with a weak D call TRBD2 (5 bases). Germline assignment: CDR1 SGHRS and CDR2 YFSETQ. V gave up 2 bases and J gave up 0 bases, with 9 bases separating them. The CDR3 spans 16 residues. CDR3: CASSFEGFSGANVLTF. As DNA, the CDR3 is TGCGCCAGCAGCTTTGAGGGTTTCTCTGGGGCCAACGTCCTGACTTTC.

A few counts support this clonotype. The chain couples TRBV27 to TRBJ1-1, with 9 bases aligning to TRBD1. Trimming cost V 5 bases and J 5 bases; bases outside gene matches: 12. Germline CDR1 and CDR2: MNHEY and SMNVEV (reference sequence). CDR3 length: 16 residues. The CDR3 nucleotides read TGTGCCAGCAGTCGCGCCGGGACAGGGAGAGAGACTGAAGCTTTCTTT. It specifies CASSRAGTGRETEAFF.

The chain has TRBV28 and TRBJ2-2; D remains unclear. Germline V lookup: CDR1 MDHEN, CDR2 SYDVKM. This CDR3 comprises 14 residues. The germline V and J ends were trimmed by 5 bases and 4 bases, with 11 bases remaining between them. CDR3 DNA sequence: TGTGCCAGCAGTCCGATCCGCGGCACCGGGGAGCTGTTTTTT. Protein sequence: CASSPIRGTGELFF.

The chain recombines TRBV27 with TRBJ2-1, with D possibly TRBD1 on 5 matching bases. The CDR3 extends over 13 amino acids. V was shortened by 3 bases and J by 6 bases, with 9 bases between the two germline ends. Germline-derived CDR1 and CDR2 are MNHEY and SMNVEV (reference sequence). This CDR3 reads CASSFARVNEQFF. DNA of the CDR3: TGTGCCAGCAGTTTTGCCAGGGTCAATGAGCAGTTCTTC.

CDR3: CASLPRAYTGELFF. For the CDR3, the DNA is TGTGCCAGCCTACCTAGGGCGTACACCGGGGAGCTGTTTTTT. The chain has TRBV19 and TRBJ2-2; D not certain. With 9 bases removed from V and 3 bases from J, the gap between germline ends came to 14 bases. The CDR3 runs 14 residues. CDR1 and CDR2 (germline): LNHDA, SQIVND (reference sequence).

The chain carries TRBV4-2 and TRBJ2-7; 9 positions match TRBD2. The CDR3 runs 15 residues. Germline V lookup: CDR1 LGHNA, CDR2 YNFKEQ. With V trimmed by 0 bases and J by 3 bases, 3 bases remained unmatched. CDR3 nucleotides: TGTGCCAGCAGCCAAGAAAAAGCGGGGGGCTACGAGCAGTACTTC. It codes for CASSQEKAGGYEQYF.

V usage is TRBV5-3 and J usage is TRBJ2-5; 9 bases match TRBD1. TRBV5-3 is identified as an open reading frame with a role that is uncertain. V lost 8 bases, J lost 3 bases, and 11 bases stayed unmatched. The CDR3 sequence is 15 residues long. In DNA, the CDR3 is TGTGCCAGCATCCACCGGGGACAGGGAAAAGAGACCCAGTACTTC. It is translated as CASIHRGQGKETQYF.

The V call is TRBV6-8, the J call TRBJ1-4, with D hard to call. The CDR3 is 16 amino acids. Germline CDR1 is MNHGY and CDR2 is SAAAGT. Deletions cut 6 bases from V and 3 bases from J, with 17 bases between. CDR3 sequence: CASSRGFTVANEKLFF. In DNA, the CDR3 is TGTGCCAGCAGCCGAGGATTCACAGTAGCTAATGAAAAACTGTTTTTT.

The chain combines TRBV5-1 with TRBJ2-7, with 12 bases matching TRBD2. CDR3 length: 15 residues. Germline V gene data show CDR1 as SGHRS and CDR2 as YFSETQ. Trimming took 5 bases from V and 1 from J; bases not matched to a gene: 4. CDR3 DNA: TGCGCCAGCAGGTTGACTAGCGGGGGATCCTACGAGCAGTACTTC. Protein product: CASRLTSGGSYEQYF.

The chain couples TRBV5-5 to TRBJ2-1; TRBD2 matches 8 bases. Unmatched junction bases numbered 8, after V lost 2 bases and J lost 10 bases. CDR3 length: 14 residues. Looked up from germline, CDR1 is SGHKS and CDR2 is YYEKEE (reference sequence). CDR3 residues: CASSFSRGGFEQFF. CDR3 DNA: TGTGCCAGCAGCTTCTCACGGGGGGGCTTCGAGCAGTTCTTC.

This chain joins TRBV7-2 and TRBJ2-7; 10 nucleotides align to TRBD2. The CDR3 consists of 16 residues. V shed 5 bases, J shed 0 bases, and the junction held 7 bases outside the gene matches. Germline-derived CDR1 and CDR2 are SGHTA and FQGNSA. The CDR3 DNA follows: TGTGCCAGCAGCCTACTAGCGGGGCCGGCCTCCTACGAGCAGTACTTC. This sequence encodes CASSLLAGPASYEQYF.